This T cell receptor beta chain was found in a study of blood T cell repertoires in COVID-19. Study details: Sample material is recorded as cDNA or gDNA derived from T cells, B-cell-depleted T cells, or PBMCs.

Sequencing used immunoSEQ multiplex PCR; TCRdb keeps in-frame clones, though not all of them. Here the sample spans about 160,000 clones, 80% being singletons. Categorization into cohorts depended on clinical history that participants reported. J was trimmed by 3 bases and V by 8 bases; bases with no gene match: 13. The CDR3 is 15 amino acids. Germline V gene lookup returns CDR1 MNHEY and CDR2 SVGAGI. The sequencing input was PBMCs or T cells enriched from blood (not recorded which). This receptor was obtained from a man aged 35-49 years who had recovered from COVID-19. The chain recombines TRBV6-5 with TRBJ2-7; TRBD1 agrees at 7 bases. The CDR3 nucleotides are TGTGCCAGCGTACAGGGGTTTAATGGCAACTACGAGCAGTACTTC. Its translation: CASVQGFNGNYEQYF.